Listed here are 3 T cell receptor beta chains from one sample, sequenced in a study of T cells in Graves' hyperthyroidism and ophthalmopathy. Amplified TCR beta CDR3 regions came from RNA transcripts. Using the HTBI primer set, a first-round RT-PCR was run on the TCR CDR3. TCRdb re-called the multiplex PCR reads with MiXCR, one entry per CDR3 protein. Of roughly 500,000 distinct CDR3 sequences listed, approximately 49% are singletons. The material sequenced was peripheral blood or thyroid tissue (not recorded which). These receptors were taken from an adult woman with Graves' disease, either hyperthyroidism or ophthalmopathy (not recorded which).

This clonotype was picked up many times. The chain employs TRBV7-9 and TRBJ1-6; D uncertain. The V gene's germline CDR1 is SEHNR and CDR2 FQNEAQ (reference sequence). This CDR3 comprises 14 residues. Trimming removed 2 bases from V and 4 bases from J, with 6 bases in between. CDR3 in amino acids: CASSLTEYNSPLHF. Written as DNA, the CDR3 is TGTGCCAGCAGCTTAACAGAATATAATTCACCCCTCCACTTT.

This sequence joins TRBV12-3 or TRBV12-4 and TRBJ1-6; a possible D gene is TRBD1 (5 bases). The CDR3 is made up of 15 amino acids. V lost 3 bases, J lost 7 bases, and 13 bases lay in between. The CDR3 bases are TGTGCCAGCAGTTTTAGGGGCCTCGCGAATTCACCCCTCCACTTT. Protein product: CASSFRGLANSPLHF.

This clonotype was counted ten times or more. The rearrangement links TRBV20-1 to TRBJ1-5; D gene uncertain. The V end lost 0 bases, the J end lost 3 bases, and 9 bases lay between the germline ends. This CDR3 is 14 amino acids long. Germline V gene lookup returns CDR1 DFQATT and CDR2 SNEGSKA (reference sequence). CDR3 amino acids: CSARDLGYNQPQHF. DNA for the CDR3: TGCAGTGCTAGAGATCTAGGGTACAATCAGCCCCAGCATTTT.